This T cell receptor beta chain was recorded in a study of T cell changes during pregnancy in multiple sclerosis (dated by TCRdb to 2018 to 2020). About the study as a whole: The study looked at changes in the T cell repertoire across pregnancy in women with multiple sclerosis.

Library method: the immunoSEQ multiplex PCR assay. Drawn from immuneACCESS, this table holds only the in-frame rearrangements with V and J called that TCRdb kept. Clones are partly lost; checked studies trace under half to an unresolved V gene and leave the rest unexplained. Recorded for this sample are 60,000 to 65,000 clones; around 92% of them occurred a single time. In total, the top ten clones hold about 2.5% of the sample. To note about this clone: No antigen is known for it. One base away there is no much larger clone; base qualities are not given.

Material: peripheral blood, obtained in the first trimester of pregnancy. This clonotype was obtained from a female donor with multiple sclerosis, enrolled in a pregnancy study.

The DNA sequence is TGTGCCAGTAGTATAGCCGGGGGTATGAACACTGAAGCTTTCTTT. This is translated as CASSIAGGMNTEAFF. The chain was built from TRBV19 and TRBJ1-1; TRBD1 is a weak D gene call, 5 bases matching. The CDR3, cysteine through phenylalanine, is 15 amino acids long. The only DNA kept is the CDR3, 45 bases in frame from the first base. The germline V gene (reference sequence) provides CDR1 LNHDA and CDR2 SQIVND. Cut back by 1 base and 0 bases, the V and J ends lie 9 bases apart.